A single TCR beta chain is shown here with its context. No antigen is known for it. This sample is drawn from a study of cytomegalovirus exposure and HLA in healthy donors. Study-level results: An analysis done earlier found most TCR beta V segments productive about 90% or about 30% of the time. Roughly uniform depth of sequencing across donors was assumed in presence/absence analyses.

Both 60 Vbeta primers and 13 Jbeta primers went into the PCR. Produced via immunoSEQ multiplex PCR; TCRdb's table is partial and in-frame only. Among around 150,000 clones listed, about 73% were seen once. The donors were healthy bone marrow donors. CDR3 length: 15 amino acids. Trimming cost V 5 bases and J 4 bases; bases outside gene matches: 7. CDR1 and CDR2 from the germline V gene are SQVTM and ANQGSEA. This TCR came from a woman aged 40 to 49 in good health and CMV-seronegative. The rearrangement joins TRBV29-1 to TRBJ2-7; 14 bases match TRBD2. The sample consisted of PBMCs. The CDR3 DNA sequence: TGCAGCGTTAGAGGGACTAGCGGGGGACCTTACGAGCAGTACTTC. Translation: CSVRGTSGGPYEQYF.